The 14 T cell receptor beta chains below were found in one sample sequenced in a study of OX40 agonist ivuxolimab in advanced cancers. The data were produced by immunoSEQ multiplex PCR, yet TCRdb's version contains in-frame clones alone and is incomplete. This sample yields tens of thousands of clones, of which 75% to 85% are seen a single time; roughly 0.4% belongs to the top ten. The starting material was CD4+ or CD8+ T cells sorted from blood, obtained in a trial of the OX40 agonist ivuxolimab. These receptor sequences come from an adult with an advanced solid tumor such as melanoma, head and neck, liver or kidney cancer.

Turning to this clone: The junction does not match germline at one end; this may be a read error. The chain uses TRBV5-1 and TRBJ2-7; a possible D gene is TRBD2 (5 bases). This CDR3 spans 12 amino acids. The germline gives CDR1 SGHRS, CDR2 YFSETQ. The CDR3 loop is CASNGNSNEQYF. The CDR3 DNA reads TGCGCCAGCAACGGGAACTCCAACGAGCAGTACTTC.

J is TRBJ1-4 and V is TRBV6-1; no clear D. Germline assignment: CDR1 MNHNS and CDR2 SASEGT. The CDR3 has 15 amino acids. V was shortened by 6 bases and J by 5 bases, with 16 bases between the two germline ends. The CDR3 is CASRDQVLRNEKLFF. CDR3 bases: TGTGCCAGCAGAGACCAGGTTCTGCGGAATGAAAAACTGTTTTTT.

The chain recombines TRBV5-4 with TRBJ2-5, with D possibly being TRBD2 (5 bases). Looked up from germline, CDR1 is SGHNT and CDR2 is YYREEE (reference sequence). Trimming removed 1 base at V and 5 bases at J, with 12 bases between. This CDR3 spans 14 amino acids. The DNA of the CDR3 is TGTGCCAGCAGCTTGTTCGAGGGAGAGGAGACCCAGTACTTC. It is translated as CASSLFEGEETQYF.

This clone was seen more than once but under ten times. The chain links TRBV28 to TRBJ1-2, with no clear D. Trimming left V 3 bases short and J 8 bases short, with 19 bases between. The CDR3 is 15 amino acids. Per the germline V gene, CDR1 is MDHEN and CDR2 is SYDVKM. The CDR3 is CASSFIQAQGEGYTF. The CDR3 bases are TGTGCCAGCAGTTTCATTCAGGCCCAAGGTGAGGGCTACACCTTC.

The chain couples TRBV7-8 to TRBJ1-1; TRBD1 is a possible D gene (5 bases). The germline CDR1 and CDR2 sequences are SGHVS and FQNEAQ. The V gene lost 8 bases and the J gene lost 6 bases, with 13 bases spanning the gap. The length of the CDR3 is 12 residues. The DNA for the CDR3 is TGTGCCAGCGGAGGCAGGGCGGCTGAAGCTTTCTTT. Protein sequence: CASGGRAAEAFF.

V usage is TRBV6-1 and J usage is TRBJ2-3; D not certain. V lost 1 base and J 2 bases, leaving 7 bases between the germline ends. Germline-derived CDR1 and CDR2 are MNHNS and SASEGT. CDR3 length equals 14 residues. CDR3: CASSEVRNTDTQYF. DNA of the CDR3: TGTGCCAGCAGTGAAGTTAGGAACACAGATACGCAGTATTTT.

The V and J genes are TRBV7-8 and TRBJ1-2, with 9 bases lining up with TRBD1. Unmatched junction bases numbered 12, after V lost 5 bases and J lost 8 bases. Germline-derived CDR1 and CDR2 are SGHVS and FQNEAQ. The length of the CDR3 is 15 residues. The CDR3 is CASSITLGTGTGYTF. CDR3 nucleotides: TGTGCCAGCAGCATTACTTTAGGGACAGGGACCGGCTACACCTTC. The variable domain in full, with the rest retrieved from reference TRBV7-8 and TRBJ1-2, is GAGVSQSPRYKVAKRGQDVALRCDPISGHVSLFWYQQALGQGPEFLTYFQNEAQLDKSGLPSDRFFAERPEGSVSTLKIQRTQQEDSAVYLCASSITLGTGTGYTFGSGTRLTVV.

This clone was seen a handful of times. This chain uses TRBV28 with TRBJ1-6; D unclear. Deletions cut 10 bases from V and 6 bases from J, with 25 bases between. CDR1 MDHEN and CDR2 SYDVKM come from the germline V gene. The CDR3 sequence is 17 residues long. In DNA, the CDR3 is TGTGCCACGGGCCAGAATTACCAGATAATAAGTAATTCACCCCTCCACTTT. Residues: CATGQNYQIISNSPLHF.

CDR3 sequence (DNA): TGTGCCTGGAGTGGAAGTACGAAAACTAGCGGGACAAACAATGAGCAGTTCTTC. Translated: CAWSGSTKTSGTNNEQFF. The chain links TRBV30 to TRBJ2-1; 10 bases match TRBD2. Trimming cost V 1 base and J 5 bases; bases outside gene matches: 14. The CDR3 covers 18 residues. CDR1 and CDR2 from the germline V gene are GTSNPN and SVGIG (reference sequence). The whole variable domain, remainder taken from reference TRBV30 and TRBJ2-1, is SQTIHQWPATLVQPVGSPLSLECTVEGTSNPNLYWYRQAAGRGLQLLFYSVGIGQISSEVPQNLSASRPQDRQFILSSKKLLLSDSGFYLCAWSGSTKTSGTNNEQFFGPGTRLTVL.

The V gene is TRBV9, the J gene TRBJ2-3, with a weak D call TRBD2 (5 bases). Germline V CDR1 and CDR2: SGDLS, YYNGEE. Trimming took off 3 bases at V and 5 bases at J, with 28 bases between the two ends. The CDR3 is 19 residues long. Written as DNA, the CDR3 is TGTGCCAGCAGCGGACGCCGGGCCATCGGACTGGCCGGAGTAGATACGCAGTATTTT. Its translation is CASSGRRAIGLAGVDTQYF.

CDR3 coding DNA: TGTGCCAGCAGCCCGGACAGGGGGCCCAATCAGCCCCAGCATTTT. It yields the protein CASSPDRGPNQPQHF. V is TRBV7-2 and J is TRBJ1-5; 11 bases are a match to TRBD1. Germline CDR1 SGHTA, CDR2 FQGNSA. Trimming cost V 5 bases and J 3 bases; bases outside gene matches: 3. The CDR3 covers 15 residues.

This clone showed up just once. The chain uses TRBV2 and TRBJ2-5; D may match TRBD1 or TRBD2 (5 bases each). The germline gives CDR1 SNHLY, CDR2 FYNNEI. This CDR3 contains 15 residues. Trimming removed 6 bases at V and 5 bases at J, with 19 bases between. The CDR3 protein is CASRLRDRGLETQYF. CDR3 DNA sequence: TGTGCCAGCAGACTCCGGGACCGGGGCCTGGAGACCCAGTACTTC.

This clone was found a few times. The chain has TRBV7-3 and TRBJ1-1; D unclear. CDR1 and CDR2 from the germline V gene are SGHTA and FQGTGA. Trimming took 1 base from V and 1 from J, leaving 10 bases between them. This CDR3 is built from 15 residues. CDR3 sequence reads: CASSLKASANTEAFF. In DNA, the CDR3 is TGTGCCAGCAGCTTAAAGGCCTCTGCGAACACTGAAGCTTTCTTT.

This rearrangement joins TRBV28 to TRBJ1-2, with D possibly matching TRBD1 (5 bases). With 3 bases removed from V and 4 bases from J, the gap between germline ends came to 18 bases. From germline, CDR1 is MDHEN and CDR2 SYDVKM. The CDR3 covers 16 residues. The CDR3 protein is CASSFRGAGAVYGYTF. CDR3 in DNA: TGTGCCAGCAGTTTTAGGGGCGCGGGAGCGGTCTATGGCTACACCTTC.